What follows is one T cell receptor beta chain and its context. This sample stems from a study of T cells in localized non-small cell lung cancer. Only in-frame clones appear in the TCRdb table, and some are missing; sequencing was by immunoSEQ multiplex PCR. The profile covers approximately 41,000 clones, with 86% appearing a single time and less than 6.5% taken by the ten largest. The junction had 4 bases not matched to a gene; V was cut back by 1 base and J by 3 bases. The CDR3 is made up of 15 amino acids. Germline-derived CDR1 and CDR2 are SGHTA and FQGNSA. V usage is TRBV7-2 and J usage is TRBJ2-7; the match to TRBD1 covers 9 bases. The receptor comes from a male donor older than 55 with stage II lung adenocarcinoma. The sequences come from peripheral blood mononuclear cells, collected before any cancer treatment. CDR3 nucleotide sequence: TGTGCCAGCAGCTTAGAGGACAGGGGATACTACGAGCAGTACTTC. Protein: CASSLEDRGYYEQYF. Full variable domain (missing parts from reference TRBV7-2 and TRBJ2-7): GAGVSQSPSNKVTEKGKDVELRCDPISGHTALYWYRQSLGQGLEFLIYFQGNSAPDKSGLPSDRFSAERTGGSVSTLTIQRTQQEDSAVYLCASSLEDRGYYEQYFGPGTRLTVT.